One T cell receptor beta chain is described in this entry. Its antigen is currently not known. Qualities for individual bases were not recorded, and no much larger clone is one base off. This entry comes from a study of T cells in Graves' hyperthyroidism and ophthalmopathy (dated by TCRdb to between 2018 and 2021). Study-wide context: Peripheral blood was sampled at the time of initial diagnosis, prior to any treatment. TCR V-J signatures able to tell the groups apart were searched for in a discovery cohort of 100 or so patients, of whom approximately 40 had Graves' ophthalmopathy and about 60 had stable Graves' hyperthyroidism. Whether ophthalmopathy could be predicted prospectively was tested in an independent validation cohort made up of under 20 hyperthyroidism patients plus 17 patients who later progressed to ophthalmopathy. The roughly 99 discovery patients were divided at random into training and test sets in a 7:3 ratio. In addition, the study compared T-cell repertoires in thyroid tissue and in blood from several Graves' hyperthyroidism patients. After sampling, hyperthyroidism patients received methimazole starting at 30 mg daily, and ophthalmopathy patients received high-dose intravenous methylprednisolone. The paper describes TCR Vbeta CDR3 sequencing of 135 peripheral blood samples, made up of 43 ophthalmopathy patients, 70 to 75 hyperthyroidism patients and roughly 17 progressor patients.

Moderately to severely active disease, a Clinical Activity Score of at least 3, a NOSPECS grade of at least 4, and a duration under 3 months were present in ophthalmopathy patients. The study excluded patients with uncontrolled infections, other autoimmune diseases, pregnancy or lactation. Diagnoses relied on clinical symptoms, serum thyroxine and TRAb, thyroid ultrasound and orbital computed tomography. PBMCs were separated from 10 ml of fresh peripheral blood using Ficoll-Paque density gradient centrifugation. Total RNA was extracted with Trizol reagent, and quality was checked on an Agilent 2100 Bioanalyzer. The cysteine opens and the phenylalanine closes a CDR3 of 13 amino acids. Here the CDR3 DNA is all that survives: 39 bases in frame from base 1. V and J are truncated by 3 bases and 4 bases respectively, leaving an intervening sequence of 9 bases. Per the germline V gene (reference sequence), SEHNR is the CDR1 and FQNEAQ is the CDR2.

TCR beta CDR3 regions were amplified from RNA transcripts. The TCR CDR3 was subjected to a first round of RT-PCR using the HTBI primer set and the Qiagen OneStep RT-PCR kit. The libraries were constructed in a second round of multiplex PCR and then size-selected and purified. Sequencing of the libraries was done on an Illumina HiSeq2000 using paired-end 100 bp reads. On the authors' methods: SOAPnuke was used to process the raw data, throwing out any read that contained adapters or uncalled bases, had a mean Phred below 15, or lacked an exact constant-primer or identifier match. High-quality paired reads were merged using COPE v1.2.5, and each unique nucleotide sequence was defined as a clonotype. MiTCR v1.1 was used to align the clonotypes against IMGT TRBV, TRBD and TRBJ reference segments. Analysis was restricted to V-J combinations with a frequency above 0.0001, which covered roughly 99% of repertoires. A TCS score was defined as the ratio between F50 (clonal expansion) and ExV (chaos), using BLOSUM62-based TCRdist between CDR3 peptides within each V-J. Welch's t-statistics and random forest reduced around 510 V-J features to 10 to 15, which were used in a naive Bayes classifier (R e1071). Using fastp at Q25 and MiXCR, TCRdb reprocessed the public reads and kept productive beta chains. Rows with one shared CDR3 protein collapse into an entry with the most common genes and DNA. The V and J calls shown here were made by TCRdb, not taken from the authors' results. This sample holds a few hundred thousand distinct CDR3 sequences; around 15% were observed only once. 34% of the sample is held by the ten biggest clonotypes.

Here is what the overall study found, with its caveats: Blood samples also contained most of the expanded thyroid clonotypes (frequency above 0.001), which suggests that blood repertoires may reflect thyroid immune responses. During validation, the model predicted progression to ophthalmopathy a median of roughly 7.1 months ahead of onset, with almost 71% sensitivity and around 72% specificity. In cross-validation, a model built on a 13 V-J signature told ophthalmopathy apart from stable hyperthyroidism with 87.88% sensitivity and around 83% specificity, and in testing the same model reached 80%/75%. No statistical method was used to set the sample size in advance, and investigators knew the group allocation.

In this chain, TRBV7-9 is recombined with TRBJ1-1, with the identity of the D gene unclear. The sample comprised blood. The receptor was derived from a woman aged 40 to 50 with Graves' ophthalmopathy. Here the CDR3 is given as CASSLNPGTEAFF. DNA sequence: TGTGCCAGCAGCTTGAACCCCGGCACTGAAGCTTTCTTT.